A selection of T cell receptor beta chains follows, all from one sample in a study of blood T cell repertoires in COVID-19. Clones were sequenced by immunoSEQ multiplex PCR, and TCRdb holds only the in-frame ones, with some missing. Altogether roughly 250,000 clones are present, approximately 85% being singletons, with the ten largest covering around 0.8%. Material for sequencing was peripheral blood. Source of these receptors: a woman aged 30 to 39 with acute or convalescent COVID-19. The CDR3 runs from the conserved cysteine through the conserved F or W. Each record gives: D gene, V gene, clone size, J gene, CDR3 length, CDR3 DNA, CDR3 protein. The D gene is left open where the match is weak. Only part of the rows carry a size: once, few, many, or a class if the clone is expanded.

D gene: TRBD1; V gene: TRBV10-3; clone size: few; J gene: TRBJ1-1; CDR3 length: 15; CDR3 DNA: TGTGCCATCAGTGGACAGGGGGCATACCCCTCTGAAGCTTTCTTT; CDR3 protein: CAISGQGAYPSEAFF
D gene: TRBD2; V gene: TRBV10-2; clone size: NA; J gene: TRBJ2-6; CDR3 length: 18; CDR3 DNA: TGCGCCAGCAGTGAGCGGGCGGGAGGGACCTCTGGGGCCAACGTCCTGACTTTC; CDR3 protein: CASSERAGGTSGANVLTF
D gene: NA; V gene: TRBV7-9; clone size: NA; J gene: TRBJ1-5; CDR3 length: 14; CDR3 DNA: TGTGCCAGCAGCGCGGGATCCCGCAATCAGCCCCAGCATTTT; CDR3 protein: CASSAGSRNQPQHF
D gene: NA; V gene: TRBV4-1; clone size: few; J gene: TRBJ2-5; CDR3 length: 15; CDR3 DNA: TGCGCCAGCAGCCAAGATCCCCGGGGCCAAGAGACCCAGTACTTC; CDR3 protein: CASSQDPRGQETQYF
D gene: TRBD1; V gene: TRBV27; clone size: NA; J gene: TRBJ1-1; CDR3 length: 15; CDR3 DNA: TGTGCCAGCAGTCCTCAGGGACAGGGAAACACTGAAGCTTTCTTT; CDR3 protein: CASSPQGQGNTEAFF
D gene: TRBD2; V gene: TRBV7-9; clone size: NA; J gene: TRBJ2-3; CDR3 length: 14; CDR3 DNA: TGTGCCAGCAGCCTAGCGGGAGGTACAGATACGCAGTATTTT; CDR3 protein: CASSLAGGTDTQYF
D gene: NA; V gene: TRBV24-1; clone size: NA; J gene: TRBJ1-2; CDR3 length: 14; CDR3 DNA: TGTGCCACCAGTGACCAACGCGGCCCCTATGGCTACACCTTC; CDR3 protein: CATSDQRGPYGYTF
D gene: NA; V gene: TRBV29-1; clone size: NA; J gene: TRBJ1-2; CDR3 length: 12; CDR3 DNA: TGCAGCGTTGAGGCCACCAGCTATGGCTACACCTTC; CDR3 protein: CSVEATSYGYTF
D gene: NA; V gene: TRBV9; clone size: NA; J gene: TRBJ1-4; CDR3 length: 16; CDR3 DNA: TGTGCCAGCAGCGTAGCTACCCGGGGGGCGGATGAAAAACTGTTTTTT; CDR3 protein: CASSVATRGADEKLFF
D gene: TRBD2; V gene: TRBV27; clone size: NA; J gene: TRBJ2-3; CDR3 length: 15; CDR3 DNA: TGTGCCAGCAGTTTAGAACTAGCGAGGGCAGATACGCAGTATTTT; CDR3 protein: CASSLELARADTQYF
D gene: NA; V gene: TRBV4-3; clone size: NA; J gene: TRBJ1-1; CDR3 length: 15; CDR3 DNA: TGCGCCAGCAGCCAGAACAGGGTAGTGAACACTGAAGCTTTCTTT; CDR3 protein: CASSQNRVVNTEAFF
D gene: NA; V gene: TRBV7-8; clone size: NA; J gene: TRBJ2-2; CDR3 length: 12; CDR3 DNA: TGTGCCAGCAGCTTAAGGGGCGGGGAGCTGTTTTTT; CDR3 protein: CASSLRGGELFF
D gene: TRBD2; V gene: TRBV5-1; clone size: NA; J gene: TRBJ2-5; CDR3 length: 15; CDR3 DNA: TGCGCCAGCAGCTTAAGGACTAGCGGGAGTGAGACCCAGTACTTC; CDR3 protein: CASSLRTSGSETQYF
D gene: NA; V gene: TRBV4-1; clone size: once; J gene: TRBJ1-1; CDR3 length: 15; CDR3 DNA: TGCGCCAGCAGCCAGATGTCAGGGACATTCACTGAAGCTTTCTTT; CDR3 protein: CASSQMSGTFTEAFF
D gene: NA; V gene: TRBV6-2/TRBV6-3; clone size: NA; J gene: TRBJ2-1; CDR3 length: 14; CDR3 DNA: TGTGCCAGCAGCATTGGACAGAGATTCTGGGAGCAGTTCTTC; CDR3 protein: CASSIGQRFWEQFF
D gene: NA; V gene: TRBV6-6; clone size: NA; J gene: TRBJ2-1; CDR3 length: 15; CDR3 DNA: TGTGCCAGCAGTTACCCGACGACAGCCTACAATGAGCAGTTCTTC; CDR3 protein: CASSYPTTAYNEQFF
D gene: TRBD1; V gene: TRBV7-2; clone size: NA; J gene: TRBJ2-3; CDR3 length: 16; CDR3 DNA: TGTGCCAGCAGCTTCCGACAGGGGTACGGCACAGATACGCAGTATTTT; CDR3 protein: CASSFRQGYGTDTQYF
D gene: TRBD2; V gene: TRBV5-1; clone size: NA; J gene: TRBJ2-3; CDR3 length: 16; CDR3 DNA: TGCGCCAGCAGCTTGCTAGCTAGCGGGAGATCGGATACGCAGTATTTT; CDR3 protein: CASSLLASGRSDTQYF
D gene: NA; V gene: TRBV27; clone size: NA; J gene: TRBJ2-1; CDR3 length: 12; CDR3 DNA: TGTGCCAGCAGTTTAGACGGGTATGAGCAGTTCTTC; CDR3 protein: CASSLDGYEQFF
D gene: NA; V gene: TRBV6-5; clone size: once; J gene: TRBJ2-7; CDR3 length: 13; CDR3 DNA: TGTGCCAGCAGTTACGGCTTGGGGCTCGAGCAGTACTTC; CDR3 protein: CASSYGLGLEQYF
D gene: TRBD1; V gene: TRBV4-3; clone size: NA; J gene: TRBJ2-2; CDR3 length: 17; CDR3 DNA: TGCGCCAGCAGCCAAGAGGGGACAGGGGGCAACACCGGGGAGCTGTTTTTT; CDR3 protein: CASSQEGTGGNTGELFF
D gene: NA; V gene: TRBV11-2; clone size: NA; J gene: TRBJ1-4; CDR3 length: 17; CDR3 DNA: TGTGCCAGCAGCTTAGGTTACCACAGAGCAACTAATGAAAAACTGTTTTTT; CDR3 protein: CASSLGYHRATNEKLFF
D gene: NA; V gene: TRBV7-3; clone size: NA; J gene: TRBJ2-1; CDR3 length: 15; CDR3 DNA: TGTGCCAGCAGCTTACTAGGAGTAGCCTACAATGAGCAGTTCTTC; CDR3 protein: CASSLLGVAYNEQFF
D gene: TRBD2; V gene: TRBV6-1; clone size: NA; J gene: TRBJ2-1; CDR3 length: 18; CDR3 DNA: TGTGCCAGCAGTGAGGGACTAGCGGGAGGCCGCTCCTACAATGAGCAGTTCTTC; CDR3 protein: CASSEGLAGGRSYNEQFF
D gene: NA; V gene: TRBV6-5; clone size: NA; J gene: TRBJ2-3; CDR3 length: 15; CDR3 DNA: TGTGCCAGCAGCCCAAAGCAGGCTAGCACAGATACGCAGTATTTT; CDR3 protein: CASSPKQASTDTQYF
D gene: NA; V gene: TRBV11-2; clone size: NA; J gene: TRBJ2-7; CDR3 length: 15; CDR3 DNA: TGTGCCAGCAGCTTCCCTTGGACGGGGACCTACGAGCAGTACTTC; CDR3 protein: CASSFPWTGTYEQYF
D gene: NA; V gene: TRBV6-2/TRBV6-3; clone size: NA; J gene: TRBJ1-1; CDR3 length: 14; CDR3 DNA: TGTGCCAGCAGACCTGTAGGCAGGGGTACTGAAGCTTTCTTT; CDR3 protein: CASRPVGRGTEAFF
D gene: NA; V gene: TRBV7-9; clone size: NA; J gene: TRBJ1-2; CDR3 length: 12; CDR3 DNA: TGTGCCAGCAGAGGAACAGGGTATGGCTACACCTTC; CDR3 protein: CASRGTGYGYTF
D gene: NA; V gene: TRBV18; clone size: NA; J gene: TRBJ1-3; CDR3 length: 18; CDR3 DNA: TGTGCCAGCTCACCACCCCTGACAGTGCCTAGATTCGGAAACACCATATATTTT; CDR3 protein: CASSPPLTVPRFGNTIYF
D gene: TRBD1; V gene: TRBV5-4; clone size: once; J gene: TRBJ2-2; CDR3 length: 17; CDR3 DNA: TGTGCCAGCAGGGGGGGACAGGGAGAATTACAAACCGGGGAGCTGTTTTTT; CDR3 protein: CASRGGQGELQTGELFF
D gene: NA; V gene: TRBV7-8; clone size: NA; J gene: TRBJ1-5; CDR3 length: 16; CDR3 DNA: TGTGCCAGCAGCTTGTATGACGACACAGGATTTCAGCCCCAGCATTTT; CDR3 protein: CASSLYDDTGFQPQHF
D gene: TRBD1; V gene: TRBV7-2; clone size: NA; J gene: TRBJ1-1; CDR3 length: 13; CDR3 DNA: TGTGCCAGCAGCTCACAGGGGTTCGGTGAAGCTTTCTTT; CDR3 protein: CASSSQGFGEAFF
D gene: NA; V gene: TRBV11-3; clone size: NA; J gene: TRBJ2-1; CDR3 length: 16; CDR3 DNA: TGTGCCAGCAGCCCCGGGACTTGGGCCGGTCGGGATGAGCAGTTCTTC; CDR3 protein: CASSPGTWAGRDEQFF
D gene: TRBD1; V gene: TRBV6-4; clone size: NA; J gene: TRBJ1-2; CDR3 length: 13; CDR3 DNA: TGTGCCAGCAGTGAAGCAGGGGGCGGTGGCTACACCTTC; CDR3 protein: CASSEAGGGGYTF
D gene: NA; V gene: TRBV6-5; clone size: NA; J gene: TRBJ1-3; CDR3 length: 15; CDR3 DNA: TGTGCCAGCAGGGGACAAACGGTGGTAGGAAACACCATATATTTT; CDR3 protein: CASRGQTVVGNTIYF
D gene: TRBD1; V gene: TRBV10-3; clone size: once; J gene: TRBJ1-1; CDR3 length: 14; CDR3 DNA: TGTGCCATCAGCCAGGGACAGGGGAACACTGAAGCTTTCTTT; CDR3 protein: CAISQGQGNTEAFF
D gene: NA; V gene: TRBV5-8; clone size: NA; J gene: TRBJ1-6; CDR3 length: 16; CDR3 DNA: TGTGCCAGCACGAGAATCGGGTCAGGGAGGGATTCACCCCTCCACTTT; CDR3 protein: CASTRIGSGRDSPLHF
D gene: TRBD1; V gene: TRBV7-2; clone size: NA; J gene: TRBJ2-7; CDR3 length: 16; CDR3 DNA: TGTGCCAGCAGCCACGGACAGGGATTGGGCTCCTACGAGCAGTACTTC; CDR3 protein: CASSHGQGLGSYEQYF
D gene: TRBD2; V gene: TRBV4-2; clone size: once; J gene: TRBJ2-2; CDR3 length: 17; CDR3 DNA: TGTGCCAGCAGCCAGACTAGCGGGAGGTTGCTCACCGGGGAGCTGTTTTTT; CDR3 protein: CASSQTSGRLLTGELFF
D gene: NA; V gene: TRBV19; clone size: NA; J gene: TRBJ2-7; CDR3 length: 14; CDR3 DNA: TGTGCCAGTAGACAGGGAGGGGCATCCTACGAGCAGTACTTC; CDR3 protein: CASRQGGASYEQYF
D gene: TRBD2; V gene: TRBV5-1; clone size: NA; J gene: TRBJ2-7; CDR3 length: 15; CDR3 DNA: TGCGCCAGCATGTATTCCACTAGCGGGAGCTACGAGCAGTACTTC; CDR3 protein: CASMYSTSGSYEQYF
D gene: NA; V gene: TRBV28; clone size: few; J gene: TRBJ2-2; CDR3 length: 16; CDR3 DNA: TGTGCCAGCAGTCCCCGACCCGGGTCTCTGGCCGGGGAGCTGTTTTTT; CDR3 protein: CASSPRPGSLAGELFF
D gene: NA; V gene: TRBV13; clone size: NA; J gene: TRBJ2-3; CDR3 length: 13; CDR3 DNA: TGTGCCAGCGGCCCACAGGGATCAGATACGCAGTATTTT; CDR3 protein: CASGPQGSDTQYF
D gene: TRBD1; V gene: TRBV6-5; clone size: NA; J gene: TRBJ2-1; CDR3 length: 15; CDR3 DNA: TGTGCCAGCGGCAGTTTCGGGACAGGCTACAATGAGCAGTTCTTC; CDR3 protein: CASGSFGTGYNEQFF
D gene: TRBD2; V gene: TRBV18; clone size: NA; J gene: TRBJ2-3; CDR3 length: 17; CDR3 DNA: TGTGCCAGCTCACCACCAGCCCTAGCGGGGCGCACAGATACGCAGTATTTT; CDR3 protein: CASSPPALAGRTDTQYF